This T cell receptor (beta chain) was identified in a study of blood T cells in healthy people across ages. Study at large: Per every two T cells, about one barcoded beta molecule was captured by template switching. Study-level findings and limits: Per million T cells, the diversity of TCR beta decreased roughly linearly as age advanced. Among long-lived donors, naive CD4+ cells were more numerous and diversity higher than in aged donors.

A word on this clonotype: The antigen is unknown.

Primers used in a second PCR of about 7 to 11 cycles were a sample-barcoded 5' primer and a J-beta primer mix. TCRdb recomputed calls from the 5' RACE reads with MiXCR, one row per CDR3 protein. This sample has 1.5 million to 2 million distinct CDR3 sequences, with 49% found just once. The material sequenced was blood. This TCR was sampled from a woman in her forties in good health.

CDR3 sequence (DNA): TGTGCCAGCAGTGAAGCTTCGGAGACCCAGTACTTC. This translates into CASSEASETQYF. The chain couples TRBV6-1 to TRBJ2-5; D unclear. The length of the CDR3 is 12 residues. V was trimmed by 0 bases and J by 5 bases, leaving 4 bases between them. CDR1 MNHNS and CDR2 SASEGT come from the germline V gene.